The 2 T cell receptor beta chains given below trace back to one sample, sequenced in a study of blood T cell repertoires in COVID-19 (dated by TCRdb to the early 2020s). Library preparation used the immunoSEQ multiplex PCR assay. The immuneACCESS repertoire file appears here via TCRdb, limited to in-frame rearrangements. These files lack a portion of the clones; in checked studies, under half of the deficit traces to unresolved V genes, and the cause of the others is not known. The sample table contains about 74,000 clones; only one count was recorded for 70% to 80% of them. Of the sample, more than 10% is held by the ten largest clones. The specimen sequenced was peripheral blood. These receptors came from a human donor in a cohort sampled during active COVID-19.

This clone was found a few times. The gene calls are TRBV14 and TRBJ1-1; the D gene is possibly TRBD1 (5 bases). This CDR3 has 14 amino acids. V was clipped by 3 bases and J by 5 bases, with 13 bases between them. Germline-derived CDR1 and CDR2 are SGHDN and FVKESK. The CDR3 coding sequence is TGTGCCAGCAGCCAGACGGGGGTATTGACTGAAGCTTTCTTT. It yields the protein CASSQTGVLTEAFF.

This chain connects TRBV9 to TRBJ2-5; 7 bases align to TRBD2. The V gene end was trimmed by 4 bases and the J gene end by 0 bases; junction bases not matched to a gene: 9. Germline V gene lookup returns CDR1 SGDLS and CDR2 YYNGEE. This CDR3 spans 16 amino acids. The CDR3 is CASSRAGRTYQETQYF. In DNA, the CDR3 is TGTGCCAGCAGCCGAGCGGGAAGAACGTACCAAGAGACCCAGTACTTC.